The T cell receptor (beta chain) under discussion was sequenced for a study of human T cells and chemical hapten exposure. About the study: Patients, largely female, had alopecia areata, totalis or universalis. Points from the study as a whole: The number of TCRs over 1 in 1000 frequency stayed unchanged after DPC. It should be noted that donors had alopecia, so their immune response may differ from healthy people's.

This clonotype has a count of ten or more. The antigen remains unidentified. TCRdb called the RACE reads again in MiXCR, with one record for every CDR3 protein. The sample yields about 110,000 distinct CDR3 sequences, 9.2% seen once. This CDR3 region has 17 residues. Germline V CDR1 and CDR2: MDHEN, SYDVKM. J gave up 7 bases and V 4 bases, and 15 bases lay outside the gene matches. The time point was: patch test 2, 6 weeks after DPC sensitization. Treatment denoted: therapeutic diphenylcyclopropenone sensitization with weekly scalp DPC. V and J are TRBV28 and TRBJ2-1, with 8 bases identical to TRBD2. Specimen: whole blood, collected in connection with sensitization to the hapten diphenylcyclopropenone (DPC). This clonotype originated in a woman in her thirties or forties with alopecia areata. Some clones in this sample may be carry-over from other donors' samples. CDR3 protein: CASSSGPSGLVGNEQFF. The CDR3 DNA follows: TGTGCCAGCAGTTCGGGCCCCTCGGGACTAGTGGGGAATGAGCAGTTCTTC. The entire variable domain, with the rest obtained from reference TRBV28 and TRBJ2-1, is as follows: DVKVTQSSRYLVKRTGEKVFLECVQDMDHENMFWYRQDPGLGLRLIYFSYDVKMKEKGDIPEGYSVSREKKERFSLILESASTNQTSMYLCASSSGPSGLVGNEQFFGPGTRLTVL.